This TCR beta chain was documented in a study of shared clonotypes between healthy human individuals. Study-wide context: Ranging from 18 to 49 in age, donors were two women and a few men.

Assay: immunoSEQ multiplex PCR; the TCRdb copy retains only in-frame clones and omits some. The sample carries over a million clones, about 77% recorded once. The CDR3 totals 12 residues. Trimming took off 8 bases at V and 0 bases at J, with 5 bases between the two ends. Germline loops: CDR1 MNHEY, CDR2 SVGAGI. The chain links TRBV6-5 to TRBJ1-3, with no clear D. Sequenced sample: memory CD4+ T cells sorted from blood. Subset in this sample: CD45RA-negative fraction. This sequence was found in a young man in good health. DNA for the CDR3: TGTGCCAGCGTGAGCTCTGGAAACACCATATATTTT. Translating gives CASVSSGNTIYF.